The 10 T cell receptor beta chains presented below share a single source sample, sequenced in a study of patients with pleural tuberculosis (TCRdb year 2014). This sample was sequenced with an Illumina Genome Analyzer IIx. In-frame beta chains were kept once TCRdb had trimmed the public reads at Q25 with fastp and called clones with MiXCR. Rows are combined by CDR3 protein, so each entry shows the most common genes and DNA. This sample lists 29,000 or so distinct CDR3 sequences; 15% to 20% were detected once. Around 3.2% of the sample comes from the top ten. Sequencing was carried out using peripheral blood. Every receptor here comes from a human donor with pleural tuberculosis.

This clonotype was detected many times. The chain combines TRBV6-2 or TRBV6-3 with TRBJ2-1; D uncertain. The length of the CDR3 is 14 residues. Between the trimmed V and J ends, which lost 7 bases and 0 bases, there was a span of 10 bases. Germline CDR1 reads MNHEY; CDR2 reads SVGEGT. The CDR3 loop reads CASNRLGSYNEQFF. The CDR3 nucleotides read TGTGCCAGCAATCGATTGGGCTCCTACAATGAGCAGTTCTTC.

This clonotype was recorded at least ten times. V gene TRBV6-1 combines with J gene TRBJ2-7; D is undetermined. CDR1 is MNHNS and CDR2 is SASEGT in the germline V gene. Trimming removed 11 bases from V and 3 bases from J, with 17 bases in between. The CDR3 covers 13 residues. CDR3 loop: CAGSETSFYEQYF. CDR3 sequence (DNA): TGTGCCGGGTCTGAAACAAGTTTCTACGAGCAGTACTTC.

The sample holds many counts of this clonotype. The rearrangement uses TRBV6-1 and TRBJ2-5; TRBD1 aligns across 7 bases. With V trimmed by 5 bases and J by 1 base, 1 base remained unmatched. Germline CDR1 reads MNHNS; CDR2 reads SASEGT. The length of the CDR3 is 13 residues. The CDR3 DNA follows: TGTGCCAGCAGTAACAGGGGCCAAGAGACCCAGTACTTC. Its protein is CASSNRGQETQYF.

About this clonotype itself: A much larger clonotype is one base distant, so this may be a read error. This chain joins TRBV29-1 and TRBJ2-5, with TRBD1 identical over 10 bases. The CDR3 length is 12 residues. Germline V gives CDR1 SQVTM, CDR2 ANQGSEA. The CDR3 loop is CSIDRGLETQYF. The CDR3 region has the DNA TGCAGCATTGACAGGGGGCTGGAGACCCAGTACTTC.

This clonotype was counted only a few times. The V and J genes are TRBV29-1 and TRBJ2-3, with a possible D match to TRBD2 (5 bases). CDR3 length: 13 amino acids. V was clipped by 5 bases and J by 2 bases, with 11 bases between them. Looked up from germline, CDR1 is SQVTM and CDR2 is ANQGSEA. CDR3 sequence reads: CSVSSAYTDTQYF. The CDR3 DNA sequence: TGCAGCGTTAGTAGCGCCTACACAGATACGCAGTATTTT.

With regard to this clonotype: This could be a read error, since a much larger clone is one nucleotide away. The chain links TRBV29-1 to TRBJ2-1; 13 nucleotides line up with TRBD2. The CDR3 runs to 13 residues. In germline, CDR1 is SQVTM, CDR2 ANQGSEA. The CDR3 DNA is TGCAGCGTACTAGCGGGGGGGTACAATGGGCAGTTCTTC. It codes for CSVLAGGYNGQFF.

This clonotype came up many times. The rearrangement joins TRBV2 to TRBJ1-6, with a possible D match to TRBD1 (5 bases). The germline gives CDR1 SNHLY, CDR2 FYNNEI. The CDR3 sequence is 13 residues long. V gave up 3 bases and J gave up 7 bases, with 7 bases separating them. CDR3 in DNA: TGTGCCAGCAGTGAGGGGCAGAATTCACCCCTCCACTTT. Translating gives CASSEGQNSPLHF.

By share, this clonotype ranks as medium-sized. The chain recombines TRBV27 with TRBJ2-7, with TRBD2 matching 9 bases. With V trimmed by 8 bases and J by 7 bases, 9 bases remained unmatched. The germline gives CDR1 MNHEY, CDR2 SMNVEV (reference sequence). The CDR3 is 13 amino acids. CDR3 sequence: CASCSREGEEQYF. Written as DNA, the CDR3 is TGTGCCAGCTGTTCGCGGGAGGGCGAGGAGCAGTACTTC.

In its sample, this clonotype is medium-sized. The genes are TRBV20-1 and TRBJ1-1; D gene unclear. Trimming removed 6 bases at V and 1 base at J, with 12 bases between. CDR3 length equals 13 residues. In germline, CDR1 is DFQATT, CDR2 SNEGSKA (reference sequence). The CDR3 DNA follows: TGCAGTGCCCCCGCAGAGGGGAACACTGAAGCTTTCTTT. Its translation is CSAPAEGNTEAFF.

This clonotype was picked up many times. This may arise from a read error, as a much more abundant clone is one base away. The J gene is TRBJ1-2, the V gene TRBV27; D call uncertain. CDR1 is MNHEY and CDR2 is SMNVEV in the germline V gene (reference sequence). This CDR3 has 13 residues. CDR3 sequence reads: CASSLSAGYGYAF. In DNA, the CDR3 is TGTGCCAGCAGTTTATCGGCAGGTTATGGCTACGCCTTC.